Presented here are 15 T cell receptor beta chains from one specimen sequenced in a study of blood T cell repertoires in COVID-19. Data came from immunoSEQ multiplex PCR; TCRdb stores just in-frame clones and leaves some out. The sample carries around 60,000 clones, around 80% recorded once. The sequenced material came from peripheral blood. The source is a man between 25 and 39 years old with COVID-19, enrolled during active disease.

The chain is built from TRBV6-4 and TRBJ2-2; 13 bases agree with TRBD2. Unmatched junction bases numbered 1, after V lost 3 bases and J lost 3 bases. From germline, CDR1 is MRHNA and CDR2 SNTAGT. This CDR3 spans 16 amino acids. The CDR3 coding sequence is TGTGCCAGCAGTGATGGACTAGCGGGGGACACCGGGGAGCTGTTTTTT. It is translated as CASSDGLAGDTGELFF.

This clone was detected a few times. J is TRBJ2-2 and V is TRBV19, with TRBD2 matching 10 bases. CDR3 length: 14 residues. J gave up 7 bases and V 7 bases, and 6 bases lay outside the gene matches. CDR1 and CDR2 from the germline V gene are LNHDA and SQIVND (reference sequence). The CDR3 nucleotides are TGTGCCAGTAAAGGACTAGCGGTTAGCGGGGAGCTGTTTTTT. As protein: CASKGLAVSGELFF.

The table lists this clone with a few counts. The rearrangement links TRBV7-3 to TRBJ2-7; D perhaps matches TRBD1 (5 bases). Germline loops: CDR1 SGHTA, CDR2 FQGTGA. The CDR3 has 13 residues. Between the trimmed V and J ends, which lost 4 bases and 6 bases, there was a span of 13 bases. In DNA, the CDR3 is TGTGCCAGCAGCTATATCGGACAAACCGAGCAGTACTTC. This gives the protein CASSYIGQTEQYF. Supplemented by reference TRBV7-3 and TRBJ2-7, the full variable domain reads GAGVSQTPSNKVTEKGKYVELRCDPISGHTALYWYRQSLGQGPEFLIYFQGTGAADDSGLPNDRFFAVRPEGSVSTLKIQRTERGDSAVYLCASSYIGQTEQYFGPGTRLTVT.

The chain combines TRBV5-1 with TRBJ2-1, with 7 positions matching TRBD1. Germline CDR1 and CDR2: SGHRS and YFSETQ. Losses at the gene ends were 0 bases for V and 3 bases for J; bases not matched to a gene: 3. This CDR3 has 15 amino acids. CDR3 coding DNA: TGCGCCAGCAGCTTGGGGGACAGTCACTACAATGAGCAGTTCTTC. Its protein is CASSLGDSHYNEQFF.

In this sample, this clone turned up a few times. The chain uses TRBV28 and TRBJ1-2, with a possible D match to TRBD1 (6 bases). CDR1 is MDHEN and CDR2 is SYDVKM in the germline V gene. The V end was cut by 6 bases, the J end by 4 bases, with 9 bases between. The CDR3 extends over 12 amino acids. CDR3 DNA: TGTGCCAGCAGCCGACAGGTCTATGGCTACACCTTC. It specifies CASSRQVYGYTF.

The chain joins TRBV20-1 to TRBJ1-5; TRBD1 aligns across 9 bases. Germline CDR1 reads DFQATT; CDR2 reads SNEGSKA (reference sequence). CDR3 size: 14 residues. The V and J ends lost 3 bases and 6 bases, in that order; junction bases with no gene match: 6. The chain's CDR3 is CSASEDRGLQPQHF. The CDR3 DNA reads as TGCAGTGCTAGTGAGGACAGGGGACTTCAGCCCCAGCATTTT.

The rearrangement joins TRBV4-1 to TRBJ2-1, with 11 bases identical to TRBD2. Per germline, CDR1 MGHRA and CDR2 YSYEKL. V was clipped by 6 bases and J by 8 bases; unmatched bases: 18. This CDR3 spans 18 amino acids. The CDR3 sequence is CASSHPETSGMNWDEQFF. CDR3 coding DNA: TGCGCCAGCAGTCACCCGGAGACTAGCGGGATGAACTGGGATGAGCAGTTCTTC.

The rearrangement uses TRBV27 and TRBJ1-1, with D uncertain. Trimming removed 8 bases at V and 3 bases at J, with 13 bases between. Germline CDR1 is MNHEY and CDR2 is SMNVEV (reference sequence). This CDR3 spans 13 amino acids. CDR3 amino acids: CASWARAHTEAFF. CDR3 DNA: TGTGCCAGCTGGGCGCGAGCACACACTGAAGCTTTCTTT.

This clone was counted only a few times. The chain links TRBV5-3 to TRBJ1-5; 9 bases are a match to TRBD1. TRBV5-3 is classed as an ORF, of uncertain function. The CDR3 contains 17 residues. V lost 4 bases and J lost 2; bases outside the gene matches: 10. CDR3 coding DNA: TGTGCCAGAAGCGTTCCTACAGGGGGCTACGGCAATCAGCCCCAGCATTTT. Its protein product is CARSVPTGGYGNQPQHF.

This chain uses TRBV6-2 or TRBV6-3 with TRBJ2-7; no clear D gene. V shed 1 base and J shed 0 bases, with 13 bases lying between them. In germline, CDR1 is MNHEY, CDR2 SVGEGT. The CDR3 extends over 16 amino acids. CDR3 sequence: CASSYFPGRSSYEQYF. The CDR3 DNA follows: TGTGCCAGCAGTTACTTCCCTGGCCGCAGCTCCTACGAGCAGTACTTC.

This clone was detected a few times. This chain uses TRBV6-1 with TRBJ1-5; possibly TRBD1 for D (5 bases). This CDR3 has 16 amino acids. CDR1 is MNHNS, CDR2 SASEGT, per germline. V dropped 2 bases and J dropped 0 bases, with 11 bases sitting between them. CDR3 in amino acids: CASSERGHISNQPQHF. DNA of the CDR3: TGTGCCAGCAGTGAACGAGGACATATTAGCAATCAGCCCCAGCATTTT.

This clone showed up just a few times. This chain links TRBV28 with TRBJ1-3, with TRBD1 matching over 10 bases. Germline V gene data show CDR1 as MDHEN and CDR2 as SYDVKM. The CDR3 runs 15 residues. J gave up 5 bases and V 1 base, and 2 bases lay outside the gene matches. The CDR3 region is CASSLSGQGRNTIYF. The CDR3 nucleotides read TGTGCCAGCAGTTTATCGGGACAGGGGAGAAACACCATATATTTT.

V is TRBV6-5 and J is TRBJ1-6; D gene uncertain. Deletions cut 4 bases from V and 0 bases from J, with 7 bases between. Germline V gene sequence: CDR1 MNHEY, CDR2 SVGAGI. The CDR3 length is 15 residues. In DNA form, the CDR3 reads TGTGCCAGCAGTTGGGAGTCCTCCTATAATTCACCCCTCCACTTT. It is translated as CASSWESSYNSPLHF.

The CDR3: CASSHLGPGQGYGYTF. The CDR3 nucleotides read TGCGCCAGCAGCCACTTAGGACCGGGACAGGGGTATGGCTACACCTTC. The J gene is TRBJ1-2, the V gene TRBV4-1; 10 bases match TRBD1. The CDR3 runs 16 residues. The J segment lost 5 bases and the V segment lost 3 bases, leaving 9 bases of the junction unmatched. Germline lookup yields CDR1 MGHRA and CDR2 YSYEKL.

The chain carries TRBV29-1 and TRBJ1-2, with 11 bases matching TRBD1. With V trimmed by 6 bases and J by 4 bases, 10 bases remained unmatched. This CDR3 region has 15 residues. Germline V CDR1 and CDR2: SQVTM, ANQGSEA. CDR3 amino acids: CSVSGTGGIFYGYTF. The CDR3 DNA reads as TGCAGCGTGTCCGGGACAGGGGGTATTTTCTATGGCTACACCTTC.